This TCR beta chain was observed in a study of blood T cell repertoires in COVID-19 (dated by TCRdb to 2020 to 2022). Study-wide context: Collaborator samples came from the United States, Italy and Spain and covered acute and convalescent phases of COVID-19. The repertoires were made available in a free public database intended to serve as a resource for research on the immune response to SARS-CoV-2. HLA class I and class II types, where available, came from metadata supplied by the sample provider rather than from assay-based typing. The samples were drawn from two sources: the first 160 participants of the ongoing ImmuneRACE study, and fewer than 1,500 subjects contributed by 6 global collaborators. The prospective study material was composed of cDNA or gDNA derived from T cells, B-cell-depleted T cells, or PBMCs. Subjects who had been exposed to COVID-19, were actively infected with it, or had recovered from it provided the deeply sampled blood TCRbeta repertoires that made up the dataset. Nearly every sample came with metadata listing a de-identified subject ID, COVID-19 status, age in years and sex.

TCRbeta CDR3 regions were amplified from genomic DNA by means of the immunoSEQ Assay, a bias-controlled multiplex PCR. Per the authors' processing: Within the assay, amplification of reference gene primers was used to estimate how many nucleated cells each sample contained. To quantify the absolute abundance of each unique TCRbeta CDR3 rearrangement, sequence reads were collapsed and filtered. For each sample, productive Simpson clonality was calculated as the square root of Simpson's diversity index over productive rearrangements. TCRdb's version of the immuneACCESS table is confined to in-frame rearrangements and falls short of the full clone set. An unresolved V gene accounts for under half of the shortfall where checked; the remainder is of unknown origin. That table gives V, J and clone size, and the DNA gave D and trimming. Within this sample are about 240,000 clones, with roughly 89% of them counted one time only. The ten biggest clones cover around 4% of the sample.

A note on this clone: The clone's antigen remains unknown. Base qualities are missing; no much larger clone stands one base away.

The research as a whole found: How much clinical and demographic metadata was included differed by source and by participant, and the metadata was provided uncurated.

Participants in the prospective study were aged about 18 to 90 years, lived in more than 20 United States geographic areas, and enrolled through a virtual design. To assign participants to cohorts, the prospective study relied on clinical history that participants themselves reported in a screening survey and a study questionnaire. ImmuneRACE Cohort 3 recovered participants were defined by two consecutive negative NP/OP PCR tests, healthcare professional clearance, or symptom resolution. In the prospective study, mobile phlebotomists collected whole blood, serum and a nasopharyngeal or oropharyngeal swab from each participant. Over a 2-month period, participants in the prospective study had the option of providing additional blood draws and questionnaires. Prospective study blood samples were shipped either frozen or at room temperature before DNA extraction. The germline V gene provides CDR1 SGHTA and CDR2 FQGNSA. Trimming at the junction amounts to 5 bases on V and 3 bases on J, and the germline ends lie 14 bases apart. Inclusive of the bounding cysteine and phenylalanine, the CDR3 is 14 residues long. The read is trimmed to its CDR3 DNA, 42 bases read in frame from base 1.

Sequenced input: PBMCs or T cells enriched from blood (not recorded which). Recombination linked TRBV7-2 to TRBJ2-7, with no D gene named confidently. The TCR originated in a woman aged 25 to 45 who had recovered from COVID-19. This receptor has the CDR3 CASSPDAASYEQYF. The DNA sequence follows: TGTGCCAGCAGCCCCGACGCGGCAAGCTACGAGCAGTACTTC.